This T cell receptor (beta chain) originates from a study of immune cell composition in non-small cell lung cancer. The protocol was immunoSEQ multiplex PCR, while the TCRdb copy is restricted to in-frame clones and leaves out a portion. Among 4,900 or so clones listed, around three quarters were seen once. Germline CDR1 reads SEHNR; CDR2 reads FQNEAQ (reference sequence). Trimming removed 4 bases at V and 0 bases at J, with 9 bases between. The CDR3 spans 15 residues. The origin of this receptor is a human donor with non-small cell lung cancer. The chain joins TRBV7-9 to TRBJ2-2, with D unresolved. Sequencing was carried out using lung tumor tissue. The CDR3 loop is CASSSTPSNTGELFF. The CDR3 DNA follows: TGTGCCAGCAGCTCAACACCATCGAACACCGGGGAGCTGTTTTTT.